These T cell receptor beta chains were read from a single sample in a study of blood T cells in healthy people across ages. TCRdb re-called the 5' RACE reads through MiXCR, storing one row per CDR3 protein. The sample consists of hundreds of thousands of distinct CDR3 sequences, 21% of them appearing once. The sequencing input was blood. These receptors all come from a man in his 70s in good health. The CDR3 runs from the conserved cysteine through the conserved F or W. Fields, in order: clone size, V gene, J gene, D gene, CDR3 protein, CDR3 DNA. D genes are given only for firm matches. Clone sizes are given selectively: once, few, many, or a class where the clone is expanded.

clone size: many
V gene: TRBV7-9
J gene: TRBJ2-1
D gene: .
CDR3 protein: CASSLVGSSYNEQFF
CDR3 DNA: TGTGCCAGCAGCTTAGTGGGAAGCTCCTACAATGAGCAGTTCTTC

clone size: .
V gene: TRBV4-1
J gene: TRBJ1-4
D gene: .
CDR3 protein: CASSQAGTYNEKLFF
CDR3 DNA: TGCGCCAGCAGCCAAGCGGGGACATACAATGAAAAACTGTTTTTT

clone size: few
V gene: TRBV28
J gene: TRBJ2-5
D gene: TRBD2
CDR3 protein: CASSLGGLDSETQYF
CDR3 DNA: TGTGCCAGCAGTTTAGGGGGACTAGATTCCGAGACCCAGTACTTC

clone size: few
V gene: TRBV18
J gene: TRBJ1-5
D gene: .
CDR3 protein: CASSPGMNQPQHF
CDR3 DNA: TGTGCCAGCTCACCGGGGATGAATCAGCCCCAGCATTTT

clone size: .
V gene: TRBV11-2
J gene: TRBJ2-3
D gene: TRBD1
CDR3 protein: CASSTKRQGEAYTDTQYF
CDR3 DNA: TGTGCCAGCAGCACCAAAAGACAGGGGGAAGCGTACACAGATACGCAGTATTTT

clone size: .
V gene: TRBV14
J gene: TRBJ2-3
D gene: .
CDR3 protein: CASSQARPLLTQYF
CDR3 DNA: TGTGCCAGCAGCCAAGCCCGCCCTCTTCTTACGCAGTATTTT

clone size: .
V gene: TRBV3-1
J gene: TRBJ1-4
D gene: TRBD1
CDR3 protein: CASSQGQGTEKLFF
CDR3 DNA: TGTGCCAGCAGCCAAGGACAGGGGACTGAAAAACTGTTTTTT

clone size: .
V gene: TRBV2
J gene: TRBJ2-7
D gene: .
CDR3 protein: CASSFGAGSYEQYF
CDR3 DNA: TGTGCCAGCAGTTTCGGCGCAGGGAGCTACGAGCAGTACTTC

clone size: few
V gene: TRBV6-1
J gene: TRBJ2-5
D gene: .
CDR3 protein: CASSEALAGETQYF
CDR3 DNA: TGTGCCAGCAGTGAGGCACTGGCAGGAGAGACCCAGTACTTC

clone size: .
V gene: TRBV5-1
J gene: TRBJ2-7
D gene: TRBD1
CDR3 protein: CASSPQDRVHEQYF
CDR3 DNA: TGCGCCAGCAGCCCGCAGGACAGGGTCCACGAGCAGTACTTC

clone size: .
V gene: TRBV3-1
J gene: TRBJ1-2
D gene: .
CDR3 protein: CASSQGPENYGYTF
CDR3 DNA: TGTGCCAGCAGCCAAGGCCCGGAGAACTATGGCTACACCTTC

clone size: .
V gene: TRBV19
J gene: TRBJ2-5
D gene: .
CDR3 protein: CASSIQGGDGGEAQYF
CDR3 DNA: TGTGCCAGTAGTATTCAGGGTGGAGACGGGGGAGAGGCCCAGTACTTC

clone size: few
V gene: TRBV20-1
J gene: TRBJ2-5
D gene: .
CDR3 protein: CSVRFQETQYF
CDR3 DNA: TGCAGTGTTCGGTTCCAAGAGACCCAGTACTTC

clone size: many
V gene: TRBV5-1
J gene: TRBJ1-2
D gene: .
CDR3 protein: CASSLSGPANYGYTF
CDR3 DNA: TGCGCCAGCAGCTTATCGGGACCTGCTAACTATGGCTACACCTTC

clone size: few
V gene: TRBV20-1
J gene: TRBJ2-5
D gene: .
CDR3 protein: CSARTGPETQYF
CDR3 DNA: TGCAGTGCGCGAACAGGTCCAGAGACCCAGTACTTC

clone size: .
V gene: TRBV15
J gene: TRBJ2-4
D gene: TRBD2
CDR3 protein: CATSRVASGLAKNIQYF
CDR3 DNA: TGTGCCACCAGCAGAGTGGCTAGCGGCCTAGCCAAAAACATTCAGTACTTC

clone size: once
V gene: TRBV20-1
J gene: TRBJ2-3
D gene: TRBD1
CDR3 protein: CSASGTANTDTQYF
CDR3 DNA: TGCAGTGCTTCCGGGACAGCGAACACAGATACGCAGTATTTT

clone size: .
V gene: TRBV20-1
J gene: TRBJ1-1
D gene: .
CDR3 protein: CSAPPATGSTEAFF
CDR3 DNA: TGCAGTGCTCCCCCCGCAACAGGGAGCACTGAAGCTTTCTTT

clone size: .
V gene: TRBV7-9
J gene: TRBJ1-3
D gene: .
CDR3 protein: CASSSRGGSGNTIYF
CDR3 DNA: TGTGCCAGCAGCTCCCGGGGAGGCTCTGGAAACACCATATATTTT

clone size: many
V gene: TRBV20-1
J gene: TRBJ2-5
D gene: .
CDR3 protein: CSATSVQETQYF
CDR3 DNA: TGCAGTGCTACTAGCGTCCAAGAGACCCAGTACTTC

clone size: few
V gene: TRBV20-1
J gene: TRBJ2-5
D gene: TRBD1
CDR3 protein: CSAGGQGGSGTQYF
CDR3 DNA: TGCAGTGCTGGAGGACAGGGGGGTTCGGGGACCCAGTACTTC

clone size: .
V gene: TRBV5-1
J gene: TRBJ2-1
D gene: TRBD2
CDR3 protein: CASSTAGTSGGEQFF
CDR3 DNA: TGCGCCAGCAGCACCGCCGGGACTAGCGGGGGAGAGCAGTTCTTC

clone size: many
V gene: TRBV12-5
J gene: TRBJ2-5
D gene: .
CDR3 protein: CASGSTQETQYF
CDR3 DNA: TGTGCTAGTGGTTCCACTCAAGAGACCCAGTACTTC

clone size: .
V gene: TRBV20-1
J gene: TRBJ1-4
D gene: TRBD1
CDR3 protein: CSARLQGAKEKLFF
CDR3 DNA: TGCAGTGCTAGGCTGCAGGGGGCAAAGGAAAAACTGTTTTTT

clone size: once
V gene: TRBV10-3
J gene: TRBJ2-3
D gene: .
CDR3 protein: CAITETAGTDTQYF
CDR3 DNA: TGTGCCATCACCGAGACAGCCGGCACAGATACGCAGTATTTT

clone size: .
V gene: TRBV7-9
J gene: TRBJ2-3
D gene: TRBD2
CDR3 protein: CASSTGGLKTDTQYF
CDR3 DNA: TGTGCCAGCAGCACGGGAGGGTTGAAGACAGATACGCAGTATTTT

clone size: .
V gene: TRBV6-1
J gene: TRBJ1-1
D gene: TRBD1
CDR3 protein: CASKLARGTGGRGSTEAFF
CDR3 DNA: TGTGCCAGCAAACTAGCCCGTGGGACAGGGGGGCGCGGGAGCACTGAAGCTTTCTTT

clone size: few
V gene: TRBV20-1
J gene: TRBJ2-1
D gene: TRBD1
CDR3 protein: CSASLTGAKRNEQFF
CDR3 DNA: TGCAGTGCTAGTCTGACAGGGGCTAAGCGCAATGAGCAGTTCTTC

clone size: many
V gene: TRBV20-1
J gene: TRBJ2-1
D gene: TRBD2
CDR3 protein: CSAPPTSGGYNEQFF
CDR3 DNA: TGCAGTGCTCCACCGACTAGCGGGGGTTACAATGAGCAGTTCTTC

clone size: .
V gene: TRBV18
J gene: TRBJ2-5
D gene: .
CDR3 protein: CASSPPISGLGKETQYF
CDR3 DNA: TGTGCCAGCTCACCACCCATTAGCGGCCTAGGGAAAGAGACCCAGTACTTC

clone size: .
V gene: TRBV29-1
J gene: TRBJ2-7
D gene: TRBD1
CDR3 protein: CSVKPGQGAEQYF
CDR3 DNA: TGCAGCGTTAAGCCGGGACAGGGAGCCGAGCAGTACTTC

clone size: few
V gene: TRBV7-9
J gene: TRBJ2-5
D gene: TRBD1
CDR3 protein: CASSIDRDQETQYF
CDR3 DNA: TGTGCCAGCAGCATAGACAGGGACCAAGAGACCCAGTACTTC

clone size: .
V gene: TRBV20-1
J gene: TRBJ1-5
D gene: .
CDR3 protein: CSASRSSNQPQHF
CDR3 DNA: TGCAGTGCTAGTAGGTCAAGCAATCAGCCCCAGCATTTT

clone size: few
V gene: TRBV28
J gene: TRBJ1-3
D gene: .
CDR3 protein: CASRQGYSGNTIYF
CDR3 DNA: TGTGCCAGCAGGCAGGGGTACTCTGGAAACACCATATATTTT

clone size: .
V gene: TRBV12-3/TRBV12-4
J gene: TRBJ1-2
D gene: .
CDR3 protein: CASSSLTGLDGYTF
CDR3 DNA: TGTGCCAGCAGTTCCCTTACAGGGTTGGATGGCTACACCTTC

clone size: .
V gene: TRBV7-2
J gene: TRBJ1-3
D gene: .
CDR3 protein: CASSPYRGPGNTIYF
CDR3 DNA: TGTGCCAGCAGCCCCTACCGAGGGCCAGGAAACACCATATATTTT

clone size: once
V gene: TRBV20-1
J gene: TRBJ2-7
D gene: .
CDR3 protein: CSAHQDSYEQYF
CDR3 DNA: TGCAGTGCGCATCAAGACTCCTACGAGCAGTACTTC

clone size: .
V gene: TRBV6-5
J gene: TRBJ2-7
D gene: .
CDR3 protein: CASSYLKRSSYEQYF
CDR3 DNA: TGTGCCAGCAGTTACCTAAAGCGGAGCTCCTACGAGCAGTACTTC

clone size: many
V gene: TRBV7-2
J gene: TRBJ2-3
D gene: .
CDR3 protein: CASSLGQVLVDTQYF
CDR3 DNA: TGTGCCAGCAGCTTAGGTCAAGTCTTGGTAGATACGCAGTATTTT

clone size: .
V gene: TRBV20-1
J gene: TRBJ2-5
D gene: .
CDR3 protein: CSAPWGPQETQYF
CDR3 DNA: TGCAGTGCACCTTGGGGACCACAAGAGACCCAGTACTTC